This T cell receptor beta chain was observed in a study of shared clonotypes between healthy human individuals. Findings and caveats of the study: Among non-shared clonotypes, generation probabilities were lower than among those shared by all four donors.

Replicate PCRs for sorted subsets used approximately 220 ng DNA; this equaled around 28,000 T cell genomes. Produced via immunoSEQ multiplex PCR; TCRdb's table is partial and in-frame only. The sample consists of 2 million to 2.5 million clones, more than 85% of them appearing once. V was shortened by 2 bases and J by 2 bases, with 19 bases between the two germline ends. Looked up from germline, CDR1 is SGHDN and CDR2 is FVKESK. The CDR3 sequence is 18 residues long. As for this clone: Its antigen is not known.

Sequencing was done on a sample of naive CD4+ T cells from PBMCs. Subset of the sample: CD45RA+ positively selected. The source is a man between 18 and 35 years old in good health. Some clones in this sample may be carry-over from other donors' samples. The V gene is TRBV14, the J gene TRBJ2-1; D may be TRBD2 (5 bases). The CDR3 loop reads CASSQRSGNVLTYNEQFF. For the CDR3, the DNA is TGTGCCAGCAGCCAAAGATCGGGGAATGTCCTCACCTACAATGAGCAGTTCTTC.